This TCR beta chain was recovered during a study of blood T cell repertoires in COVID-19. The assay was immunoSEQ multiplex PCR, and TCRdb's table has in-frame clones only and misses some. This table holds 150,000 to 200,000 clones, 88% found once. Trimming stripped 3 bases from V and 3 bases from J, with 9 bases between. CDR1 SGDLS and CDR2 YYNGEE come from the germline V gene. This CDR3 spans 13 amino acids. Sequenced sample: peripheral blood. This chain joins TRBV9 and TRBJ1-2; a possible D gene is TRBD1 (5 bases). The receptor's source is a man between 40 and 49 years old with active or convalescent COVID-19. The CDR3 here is CASSGGRDYGYTF. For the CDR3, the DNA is TGTGCCAGCAGCGGAGGCAGGGACTATGGCTACACCTTC.